This T cell receptor (beta chain) was sequenced in a study of blood T cell repertoires in COVID-19. Study information: COVID-19 samples from acute and convalescent phases originated in the United States, Italy and Spain. PBMCs, B-cell-depleted T cells, or T cells were the source of the cDNA or gDNA that made up the material.

How the authors handled the data: Reference gene primer amplification in the assay estimated nucleated cell counts. Data came from immunoSEQ multiplex PCR; TCRdb stores just in-frame clones and leaves some out. The V and J calls and the clone size are those of that table, but D and trimming were determined from the DNA. The data contain under 150,000 clones, more than 65% of them singletons. Sequences were obtained from peripheral blood. The clonotype comes from a woman aged 60-75 years with acute or convalescent COVID-19.

The CDR3 protein is CASSPRRYTEAFF. The CDR3 coding sequence is TGTGCCAGTAGTCCTAGGAGATACACTGAAGCTTTCTTT. The chain combines TRBV19 with TRBJ1-1, with D uncertain. From germline, CDR1 is LNHDA and CDR2 SQIVND (reference sequence). The V gene lost 5 bases and the J gene lost 3 bases, with 10 bases spanning the gap. The CDR3 has 13 residues.